This TCR beta chain was captured in a study of OX40 agonist ivuxolimab in advanced cancers. Study summary: Therapy given before enrollment (anti-PD-1, anti-PD-L1 or anti-CTLA-4) was allowed, and over 35% had some. General study findings and limits: Average numbers of expanded clones were greater in CD8+ T cells than in CD4+. Some nonresponders also had low normalized T-cell clonal expansion. Both CD4+ and CD8+ T cell populations in blood had undergone clonal expansion by week 6 at 0.1 to 3.0 mg/kg.

Sequencing used immunoSEQ multiplex PCR; TCRdb keeps in-frame clones, though not all of them. The sample records some 45,000 clones, 85% to 90% being singletons. Regarding this clone: Its antigen is currently unknown.

There are 15 residues in the CDR3. From germline, CDR1 is MGHRA and CDR2 YSYEKL. Between the trimmed V and J ends, which lost 3 bases and 8 bases, there was a span of 19 bases. This clonotype was obtained from an adult with an advanced solid tumor such as melanoma, head and neck, liver or kidney cancer. The rearrangement uses TRBV4-1 and TRBJ1-2, with D possibly being TRBD1 (5 bases). The source material was CD4+ or CD8+ T cells sorted from blood, sampled in a trial of the OX40 agonist ivuxolimab. The CDR3, as DNA: TGCGCCAGCAGCCAGGTTGAGGGACTGCCGGGGGGCTACACCTTC. Translated, it gives CASSQVEGLPGGYTF.